What follows are 26 T cell receptor beta chains derived from one specimen sequenced in a study of T cell responses to AZD1222 COVID-19 vaccine. Assay: immunoSEQ multiplex PCR; the TCRdb copy retains only in-frame clones and omits some. The data show 140,000 to 150,000 clones, approximately 94% seen once. The sample in question was peripheral blood, obtained on day 0 of AZD1222 vaccination. The source is an adult in good health.

The chain employs TRBV5-4 and TRBJ1-2; TRBD1 might be the D (5 bases). The CDR3 is 13 amino acids. Trimming pared 0 bases from V and 7 bases from J, leaving 10 bases between. Germline CDR1 SGHNT, CDR2 YYREEE (reference sequence). CDR3 DNA sequence: TGTGCCAGCAGCTTGGGGGACCTGGGTGGCTACACCTTC. It is translated as CASSLGDLGGYTF. Full variable domain (rest looked up from reference TRBV5-4 and TRBJ1-2): ETGVTQSPTHLIKTRGQQVTLRCSSQSGHNTVSWYQQALGQGPQFIFQYYREEENGRGNFPPRFSGLQFPNYSSELNVNALELDDSALYLCASSLGDLGGYTFGSGTRLTVV.

The chain links TRBV5-1 to TRBJ2-7, with TRBD2 identical over 7 bases. Germline-derived CDR1 and CDR2 are SGHRS and YFSETQ. This CDR3 has 15 amino acids. V dropped 0 bases and J dropped 2; count of bases not matched to a gene: 5. DNA of the CDR3: TGCGCCAGCAGCTTGGGGCAGGGACTAACCTACGAGCAGTACTTC. This encodes CASSLGQGLTYEQYF.

This chain uses TRBV7-9 with TRBJ2-3; possibly TRBD1 for D (5 bases). The CDR3 totals 14 residues. V was cut by 5 bases and J by 1 base, with 10 bases left in between. In germline, CDR1 is SEHNR, CDR2 FQNEAQ (reference sequence). DNA of the CDR3: TGTGCCAGCAGCAACCCACAGGGCACAGATACGCAGTATTTT. Translated, it gives CASSNPQGTDTQYF.

This clone was seen just once. This chain joins TRBV11-2 and TRBJ2-3; 9 bases are shared with TRBD2. Germline V gene sequence: CDR1 SGHAT, CDR2 FQNNGV. The ends lost 5 bases at V and 2 bases at J; junction bases unmatched: 8. The CDR3 spans 16 residues. CDR3 region: CASSRRSSGVTDTQYF. The CDR3 nucleotides are TGTGCCAGCAGCCGTCGGTCTAGCGGGGTCACAGATACGCAGTATTTT.

This clone has only a few counts. The V gene is TRBV5-1, the J gene TRBJ1-1; D possibly corresponds to TRBD1 (6 bases). This CDR3 is 17 amino acids long. Germline values: CDR1 SGHRS, CDR2 YFSETQ. V lost 0 bases to trimming and J lost 1 base, with 16 bases between them. CDR3 in DNA: TGCGCCAGCAGCTTGGTCGGGGGGCGCCTACGGAACACTGAAGCTTTCTTT. This translates into CASSLVGGRLRNTEAFF.

The chain joins TRBV4-1 to TRBJ1-3; D might be TRBD1 (5 bases). Germline V gene data show CDR1 as MGHRA and CDR2 as YSYEKL. The CDR3 totals 15 residues. Trimming removed 0 bases from V and 8 bases from J, with 14 bases in between. The chain's CDR3 is CASSQEGYPQDTIYF. The CDR3 DNA reads TGCGCCAGCAGCCAAGAGGGCTATCCACAGGACACCATATATTTT.

This chain uses TRBV5-1 with TRBJ2-5, with a possible D match to TRBD1 (6 bases). Germline values: CDR1 SGHRS, CDR2 YFSETQ. This CDR3 is built from 15 residues. Trimming stripped 0 bases from V and 0 bases from J, with 9 bases between. CDR3 amino acids: CASSLDRAYQETQYF. In nucleotides, the CDR3 is TGCGCCAGCAGCTTGGACAGGGCCTACCAAGAGACCCAGTACTTC.

The genes are TRBV6-5 and TRBJ2-5; D is undetermined. The CDR3 covers 13 residues. Germline V gene sequence: CDR1 MNHEY, CDR2 SVGAGI. With 7 bases removed from V and 2 bases from J, the gap between germline ends came to 11 bases. The CDR3 region is CASIWAEQETQYF. CDR3 coding DNA: TGTGCCAGCATCTGGGCCGAACAAGAGACCCAGTACTTC.

This chain connects TRBV10-3 to TRBJ1-1; D gene uncertain. V was pared by 6 bases and J by 1 base, with 9 bases between. The CDR3 is 13 amino acids. CDR1 and CDR2 (germline): ENHRY, SYGVKD. As DNA, the CDR3 is TGTGCCATCAGACCGGAGGGGAACACTGAAGCTTTCTTT. Its protein product is CAIRPEGNTEAFF.

The V and J genes are TRBV9 and TRBJ2-2, with D possibly matching TRBD2 (5 bases). The CDR3 spans 15 residues. Deletions cut 3 bases from V and 6 bases from J, with 15 bases between. The germline V gene encodes CDR1 SGDLS and CDR2 YYNGEE. CDR3 coding DNA: TGTGCCAGCAGCGCCGGAGGCAGTTTGCCCGGGGAGCTGTTTTTT. Protein sequence: CASSAGGSLPGELFF.

The chain couples TRBV5-8 to TRBJ1-2; 9 nucleotides align to TRBD1. The CDR3 extends over 15 amino acids. The junction had 14 bases not matched to a gene; V was cut back by 4 bases and J by 10 bases. CDR1 and CDR2 (germline): SGHTS, YDEGEE. The chain's CDR3 is CASSRIPGTGWDYTF. CDR3 nucleotide sequence: TGTGCCAGCAGCCGAATCCCGGGGACAGGGTGGGACTACACCTTC.

The chain uses TRBV29-1 and TRBJ2-1; D might be TRBD2 (6 bases). Germline V lookup: CDR1 SQVTM, CDR2 ANQGSEA. There are 11 residues in the CDR3. With 4 bases removed from V and 5 bases from J, the gap between germline ends came to 6 bases. The CDR3 reads CSVGLDNEQFF. The CDR3 DNA reads as TGCAGCGTTGGACTAGACAATGAGCAGTTCTTC.

The rearrangement joins TRBV18 to TRBJ1-6; possible D gene TRBD1, 6 bases. Germline V lookup: CDR1 KGHSH, CDR2 LQKENI. V lost 0 bases, J lost 7 bases, and 13 bases lay in between. This CDR3 has 16 amino acids. The CDR3 bases are TGTGCCAGCTCACCACCACAGGGTCTTCGGAATTCACCCCTCCACTTT. It translates to CASSPPQGLRNSPLHF. Drawing the rest from reference TRBV18 and TRBJ1-6, the complete variable domain is NAGVMQNPRHLVRRRGQEARLRCSPMKGHSHVYWYRQLPEEGLKFMVYLQKENIIDESGMPKERFSAEFPKEGPSILRIQQVVRGDSAAYFCASSPPQGLRNSPLHFGNGTRLTVT.

The V and J genes are TRBV14 and TRBJ1-2; TRBD1 might be the D (6 bases). CDR3 length equals 13 residues. V lost 0 bases and J lost 8, with 10 bases in between. Per germline, CDR1 SGHDN and CDR2 FVKESK. CDR3 residues: CASSQETGYGYTF. The CDR3 coding sequence is TGTGCCAGCAGCCAAGAAACAGGGTACGGCTACACCTTC.

The gene calls are TRBV19 and TRBJ1-4; D is unresolved. The CDR3 is 11 residues long. Deletions cut 7 bases from V and 5 bases from J, with 5 bases between. CDR1 is LNHDA and CDR2 is SQIVND in the germline V gene (reference sequence). This CDR3 reads CASKTNEKLFF. The CDR3 coding sequence is TGTGCCAGTAAGACGAATGAAAAACTGTTTTTT.

V and J are TRBV2 and TRBJ2-7, with D maybe TRBD1 (6 bases). The V gene's germline CDR1 is SNHLY and CDR2 FYNNEI. The V end lost 3 bases, the J end lost 3 bases, and 15 bases lay between the germline ends. CDR3 size: 15 residues. The DNA for the CDR3 is TGTGCCAGCAGTGACTTGCAGACAGGATACTACGAGCAGTACTTC. Residues: CASSDLQTGYYEQYF.

V and J are TRBV19 and TRBJ1-1, with 7 bases identical to TRBD1. Germline CDR1 is LNHDA and CDR2 is SQIVND (reference sequence). The CDR3 is 15 residues long. The J segment lost 2 bases and the V segment lost 6 bases, leaving 9 bases of the junction unmatched. In DNA form, the CDR3 reads TGTGCCAGTAGGGCAACAGGGACAGCCAACACTGAAGCTTTCTTT. Encoded protein: CASRATGTANTEAFF. The full variable domain, completed using reference TRBV19 and TRBJ1-1, is DGGITQSPKYLFRKEGQNVTLSCEQNLNHDAMYWYRQDPGQGLRLIYYSQIVNDFQKGDIAEGYSVSREKKESFPLTVTSAQKNPTAFYLCASRATGTANTEAFFGQGTRLTVV.

This clone was picked up one time. The chain combines TRBV7-3 with TRBJ2-2; D is possibly TRBD2 (5 bases). V shed 5 bases and J shed 6 bases, with 7 bases lying between them. This CDR3 spans 12 amino acids. Germline V CDR1 and CDR2: SGHTA, FQGTGA. The CDR3 DNA sequence: TGTGCCAGCAGCCCGGGGTCCGGGGAGCTGTTTTTT. This sequence encodes CASSPGSGELFF.

The chain carries TRBV29-1 and TRBJ2-1; 7 bases match TRBD2. V lost 6 bases and J lost 5; bases outside the gene matches: 10. The CDR3 extends over 14 amino acids. The germline V gene encodes CDR1 SQVTM and CDR2 ANQGSEA. CDR3 nucleotides: TGCAGCGTGGCCCGGCTAGCGGTTCACAATGAGCAGTTCTTC. It codes for CSVARLAVHNEQFF.

The chain couples TRBV7-9 to TRBJ1-4; D gene uncertain. Germline values: CDR1 SEHNR, CDR2 FQNEAQ (reference sequence). Trimming cost V 4 bases and J 7 bases, with 10 bases left between them. The CDR3 spans 13 residues. CDR3 nucleotides: TGTGCCAGCAGCTCCGTGATAGGTGAAAAACTGTTTTTT. Protein: CASSSVIGEKLFF. Combining the CDR3 with reference TRBV7-9 and TRBJ1-4 gives the whole variable domain DTGVSQNPRHKITKRGQNVTFRCDPISEHNRLYWYRQTLGQGPEFLTYFQNEAQLEKSRLLSDRFSAERPKGSFSTLEIQRTEQGDSAMYLCASSSVIGEKLFFGSGTQLSVL.

The rearrangement links TRBV14 to TRBJ2-7; D call uncertain. The V gene's germline CDR1 is SGHDN and CDR2 FVKESK. The CDR3 is 15 residues long. V was trimmed by 4 bases and J by 1 base, leaving 14 bases between them. CDR3 bases: TGTGCCAGCAGCCCGGACCTCCGTCGGTCCTACGAGCAGTACTTC. Translating gives CASSPDLRRSYEQYF.

The J gene is TRBJ2-2, the V gene TRBV10-1; a possible D gene is TRBD1 (6 bases). The CDR3 has 14 amino acids. Germline V CDR1 and CDR2: WNHNN, SYGVQD (reference sequence). Between the trimmed V and J ends, which lost 4 bases and 13 bases, there was a span of 19 bases. The DNA of the CDR3 is TGCGCCAGCAGTGCACAGGGTGGGTATACGCCGCTGTTTTTT. Translated, it gives CASSAQGGYTPLFF.

The rearrangement links TRBV6-1 to TRBJ1-4; 10 bases agree with TRBD1. The CDR3 is made up of 16 amino acids. V was clipped by 1 base and J by 8 bases; unmatched bases: 7. Looked up from germline, CDR1 is MNHNS and CDR2 is SASEGT. For the CDR3, the DNA is TGTGCCAGCAGTGAAGGGGGGGGACAGGGGTACGAAAAACTGTTTTTT. Amino acid sequence: CASSEGGGQGYEKLFF.

The V and J genes are TRBV2 and TRBJ1-6; 8 nucleotides match TRBD1. The V and J ends lost 7 bases and 7 bases, in that order; junction bases with no gene match: 9. Germline CDR1 is SNHLY and CDR2 is FYNNEI. The CDR3 is 15 amino acids. CDR3 nucleotide sequence: TGTGCCAGCAAAGGCCCAGGGGGCAAGAATTCACCCCTCCACTTT. As protein: CASKGPGGKNSPLHF. Drawing the rest from reference TRBV2 and TRBJ1-6, the complete variable domain is EPEVTQTPSHQVTQMGQEVILRCVPISNHLYFYWYRQILGQKVEFLVSFYNNEISEKSEIFDDQFSVERPDGSNFTLKIRSTKLEDSAMYFCASKGPGGKNSPLHFGNGTRLTVT.

V usage is TRBV4-1 and J usage is TRBJ1-2, with D maybe TRBD1 (5 bases). CDR1 and CDR2 from the germline V gene are MGHRA and YSYEKL. The CDR3 consists of 14 residues. V dropped 1 base and J dropped 4 bases, with 10 bases sitting between them. The CDR3 region has the DNA TGCGCCAGCAGCCAAGGGGGACGCGGCTATGGCTACACCTTC. This sequence encodes CASSQGGRGYGYTF.

This clone has just a few counts. The chain links TRBV5-1 to TRBJ1-1; 9 bases align to TRBD1. The ends lost 0 bases at V and 4 bases at J; junction bases unmatched: 7. The CDR3 consists of 16 residues. CDR1 is SGHRS, CDR2 YFSETQ, per germline. CDR3 nucleotides: TGCGCCAGCAGCTTGGCCCCGGGACAGGGTGGCACTGAAGCTTTCTTT. Translating gives CASSLAPGQGGTEAFF.